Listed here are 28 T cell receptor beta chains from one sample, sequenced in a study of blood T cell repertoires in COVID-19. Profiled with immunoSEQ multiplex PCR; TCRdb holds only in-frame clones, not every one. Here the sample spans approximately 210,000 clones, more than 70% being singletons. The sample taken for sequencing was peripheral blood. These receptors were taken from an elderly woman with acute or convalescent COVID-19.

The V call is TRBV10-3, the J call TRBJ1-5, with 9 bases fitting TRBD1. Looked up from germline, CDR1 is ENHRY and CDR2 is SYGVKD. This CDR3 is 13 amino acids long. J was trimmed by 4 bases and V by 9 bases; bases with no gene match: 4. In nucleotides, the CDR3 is TGTGCCATGGCGACAGGGGGGAATCAGCCCCAGCATTTT. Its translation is CAMATGGNQPQHF.

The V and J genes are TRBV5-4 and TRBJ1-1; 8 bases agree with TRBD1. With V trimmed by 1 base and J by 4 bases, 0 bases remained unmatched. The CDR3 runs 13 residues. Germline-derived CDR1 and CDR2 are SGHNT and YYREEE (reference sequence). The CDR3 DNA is TGTGCCAGCAGCTTGACAGGGGGCACTGAAGCTTTCTTT. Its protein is CASSLTGGTEAFF.

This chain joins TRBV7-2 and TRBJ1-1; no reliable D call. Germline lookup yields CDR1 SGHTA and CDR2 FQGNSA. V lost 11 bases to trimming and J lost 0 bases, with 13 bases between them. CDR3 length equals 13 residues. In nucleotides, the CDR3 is TGTGCCGTCTCACAGACACTGAACACTGAAGCTTTCTTT. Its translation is CAVSQTLNTEAFF. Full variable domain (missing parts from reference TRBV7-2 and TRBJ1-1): GAGVSQSPSNKVTEKGKDVELRCDPISGHTALYWYRQSLGQGLEFLIYFQGNSAPDKSGLPSDRFSAERTGGSVSTLTIQRTQQEDSAVYLCAVSQTLNTEAFFGQGTRLTVV.

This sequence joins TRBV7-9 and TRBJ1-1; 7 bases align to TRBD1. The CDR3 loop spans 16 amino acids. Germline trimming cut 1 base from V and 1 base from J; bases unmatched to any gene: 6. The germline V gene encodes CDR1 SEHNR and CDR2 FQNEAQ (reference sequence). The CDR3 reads CASSLGGTAKNTEAFF. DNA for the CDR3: TGTGCCAGCAGCTTAGGAGGGACAGCAAAGAACACTGAAGCTTTCTTT.

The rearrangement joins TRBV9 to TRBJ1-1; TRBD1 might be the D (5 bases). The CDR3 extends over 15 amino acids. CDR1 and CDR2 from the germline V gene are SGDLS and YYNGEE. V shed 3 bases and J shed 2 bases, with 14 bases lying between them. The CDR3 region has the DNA TGTGCCAGCAGCGCAGGAGACAGATTCAACACTGAAGCTTTCTTT. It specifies CASSAGDRFNTEAFF.

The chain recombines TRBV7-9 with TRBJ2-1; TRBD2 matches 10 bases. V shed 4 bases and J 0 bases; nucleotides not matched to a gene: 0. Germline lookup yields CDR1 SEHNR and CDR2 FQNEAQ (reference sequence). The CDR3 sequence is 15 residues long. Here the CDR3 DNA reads TGTGCCAGCAGCTGGACTAGCGGCTCCTACAATGAGCAGTTCTTC. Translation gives CASSWTSGSYNEQFF.

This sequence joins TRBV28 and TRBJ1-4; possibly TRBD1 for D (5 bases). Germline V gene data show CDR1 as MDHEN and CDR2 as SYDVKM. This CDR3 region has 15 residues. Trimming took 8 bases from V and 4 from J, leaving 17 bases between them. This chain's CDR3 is CASREGNGGNEKLFF. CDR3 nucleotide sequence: TGTGCCAGCCGGGAGGGGAATGGGGGTAATGAAAAACTGTTTTTT.

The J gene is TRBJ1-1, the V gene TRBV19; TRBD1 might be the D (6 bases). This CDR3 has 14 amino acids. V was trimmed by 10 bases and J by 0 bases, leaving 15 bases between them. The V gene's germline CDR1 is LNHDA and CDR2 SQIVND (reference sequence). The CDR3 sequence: CATRSGHLNTEAFF. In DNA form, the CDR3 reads TGTGCCACCCGATCGGGACACTTGAACACTGAAGCTTTCTTT.

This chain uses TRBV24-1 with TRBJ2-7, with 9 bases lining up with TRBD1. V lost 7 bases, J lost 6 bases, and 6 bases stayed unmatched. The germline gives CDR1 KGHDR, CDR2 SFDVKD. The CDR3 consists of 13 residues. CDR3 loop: CATRGQGGGEQYF. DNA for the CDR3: TGTGCCACCAGGGGACAGGGAGGTGGCGAGCAGTACTTC.

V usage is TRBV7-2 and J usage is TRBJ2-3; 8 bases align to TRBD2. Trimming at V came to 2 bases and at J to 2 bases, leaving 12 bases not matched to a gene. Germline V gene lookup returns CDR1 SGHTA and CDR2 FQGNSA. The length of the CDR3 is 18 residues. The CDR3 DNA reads TGTGCCAGCAGCTTACAGGTCTTGGCGGGGGGTAACACAGATACGCAGTATTTT. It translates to CASSLQVLAGGNTDTQYF. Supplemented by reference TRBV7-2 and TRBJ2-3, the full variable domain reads GAGVSQSPSNKVTEKGKDVELRCDPISGHTALYWYRQSLGQGLEFLIYFQGNSAPDKSGLPSDRFSAERTGGSVSTLTIQRTQQEDSAVYLCASSLQVLAGGNTDTQYFGPGTRLTVL.

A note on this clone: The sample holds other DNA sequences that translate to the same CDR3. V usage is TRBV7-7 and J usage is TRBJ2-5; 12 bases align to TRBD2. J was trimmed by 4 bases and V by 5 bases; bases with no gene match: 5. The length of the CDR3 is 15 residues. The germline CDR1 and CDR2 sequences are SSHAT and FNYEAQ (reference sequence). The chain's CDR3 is CASSLLAGGGETQYF. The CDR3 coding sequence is TGTGCCAGCAGCCTGCTAGCGGGGGGGGGAGAGACCCAGTACTTC.

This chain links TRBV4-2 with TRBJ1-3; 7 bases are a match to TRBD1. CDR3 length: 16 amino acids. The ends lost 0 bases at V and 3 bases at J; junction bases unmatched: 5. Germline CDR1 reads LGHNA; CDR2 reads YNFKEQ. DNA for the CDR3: TGTGCCAGCAGCCAAGAGAGACAGGGTAGTGGAAACACCATATATTTT. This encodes CASSQERQGSGNTIYF.

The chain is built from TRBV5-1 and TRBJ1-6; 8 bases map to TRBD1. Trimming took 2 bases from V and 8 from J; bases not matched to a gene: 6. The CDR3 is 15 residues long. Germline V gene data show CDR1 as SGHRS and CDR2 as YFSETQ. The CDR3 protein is CASSLSTGEHSPLHF. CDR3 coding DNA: TGCGCCAGCAGCTTATCGACAGGGGAACATTCACCCCTCCACTTT.

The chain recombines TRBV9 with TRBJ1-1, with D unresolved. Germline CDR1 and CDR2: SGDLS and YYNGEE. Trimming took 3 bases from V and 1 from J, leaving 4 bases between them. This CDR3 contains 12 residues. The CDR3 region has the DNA TGTGCCAGCAGCGCAGGGAACACTGAAGCTTTCTTT. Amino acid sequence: CASSAGNTEAFF.

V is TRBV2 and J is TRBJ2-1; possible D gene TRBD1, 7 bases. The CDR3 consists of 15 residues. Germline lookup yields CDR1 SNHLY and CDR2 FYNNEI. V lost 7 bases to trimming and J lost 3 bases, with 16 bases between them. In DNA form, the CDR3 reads TGTGCCAGCACCCGCCAGGGGGGCCGCTACAATGAGCAGTTCTTC. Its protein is CASTRQGGRYNEQFF.

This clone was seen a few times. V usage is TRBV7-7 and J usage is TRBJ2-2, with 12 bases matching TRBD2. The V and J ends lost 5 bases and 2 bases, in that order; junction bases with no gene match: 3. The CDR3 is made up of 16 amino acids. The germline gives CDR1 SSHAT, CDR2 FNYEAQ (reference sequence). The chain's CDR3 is CASSPLAGGNTGELFF. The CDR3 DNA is TGTGCCAGCAGCCCACTAGCGGGGGGCAACACCGGGGAGCTGTTTTTT.

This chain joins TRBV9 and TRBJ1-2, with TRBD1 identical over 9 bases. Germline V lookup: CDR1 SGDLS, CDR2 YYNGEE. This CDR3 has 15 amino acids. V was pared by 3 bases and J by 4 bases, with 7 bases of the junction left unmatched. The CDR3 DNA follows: TGTGCCAGCAGCGCTCGGACAGGGGCGAGCTATGGCTACACCTTC. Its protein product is CASSARTGASYGYTF.

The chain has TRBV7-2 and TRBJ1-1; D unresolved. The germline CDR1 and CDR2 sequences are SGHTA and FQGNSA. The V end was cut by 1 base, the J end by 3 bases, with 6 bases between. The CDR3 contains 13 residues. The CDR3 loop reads CASSLESYTEAFF. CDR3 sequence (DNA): TGTGCCAGCAGCTTAGAAAGCTACACTGAAGCTTTCTTT.

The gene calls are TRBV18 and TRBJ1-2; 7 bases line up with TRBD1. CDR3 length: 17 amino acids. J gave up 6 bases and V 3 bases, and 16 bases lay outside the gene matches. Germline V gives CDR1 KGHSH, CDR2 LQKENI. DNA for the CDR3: TGTGCCAGCTCACCCCTCGGGACAGCCCTCCGTTTACATGGCTACACCTTC. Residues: CASSPLGTALRLHGYTF. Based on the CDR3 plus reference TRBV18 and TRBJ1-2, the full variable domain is NAGVMQNPRHLVRRRGQEARLRCSPMKGHSHVYWYRQLPEEGLKFMVYLQKENIIDESGMPKERFSAEFPKEGPSILRIQQVVRGDSAAYFCASSPLGTALRLHGYTFGSGTRLTVV.

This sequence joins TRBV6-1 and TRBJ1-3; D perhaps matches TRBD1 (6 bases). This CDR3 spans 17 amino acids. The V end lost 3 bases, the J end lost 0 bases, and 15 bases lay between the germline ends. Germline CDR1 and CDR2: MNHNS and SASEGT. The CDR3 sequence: CASSEGAGPFSGNTIYF. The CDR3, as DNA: TGTGCCAGCAGTGAGGGGGCGGGTCCATTCTCTGGAAACACCATATATTTT.

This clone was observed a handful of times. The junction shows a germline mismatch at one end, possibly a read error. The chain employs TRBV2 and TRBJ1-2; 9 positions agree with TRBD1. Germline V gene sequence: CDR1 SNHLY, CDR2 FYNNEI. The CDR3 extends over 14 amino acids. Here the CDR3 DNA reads TGTGCCAGCAGTGAAGCGCGGGGGACAGGGTTTGGACTTTTC. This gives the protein CASSEARGTGFGLF.

CDR3 sequence (DNA): TGTGCCAGCAGTTCCAGTTCGGGGGAGCTGTTTTTT. It is translated as CASSSSSGELFF. V and J are TRBV6-7 and TRBJ2-2; D unclear. TRBV6-7 is an ORF, with its function uncertain. This CDR3 is built from 12 residues. V gave up 4 bases and J gave up 8 bases, with 8 bases separating them.

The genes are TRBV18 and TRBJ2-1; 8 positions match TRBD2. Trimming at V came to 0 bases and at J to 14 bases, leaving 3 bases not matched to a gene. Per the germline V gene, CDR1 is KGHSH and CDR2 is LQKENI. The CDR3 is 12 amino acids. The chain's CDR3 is CASSPPGLVKFF. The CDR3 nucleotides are TGTGCCAGCTCACCACCGGGACTAGTAAAGTTCTTC.

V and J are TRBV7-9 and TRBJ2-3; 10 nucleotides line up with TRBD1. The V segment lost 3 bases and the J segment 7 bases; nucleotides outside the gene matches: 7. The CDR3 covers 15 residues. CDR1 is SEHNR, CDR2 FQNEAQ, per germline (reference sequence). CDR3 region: CASSFPGTGVHTQYF. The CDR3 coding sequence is TGTGCCAGCAGCTTCCCCGGGACAGGGGTTCATACGCAGTATTTT.

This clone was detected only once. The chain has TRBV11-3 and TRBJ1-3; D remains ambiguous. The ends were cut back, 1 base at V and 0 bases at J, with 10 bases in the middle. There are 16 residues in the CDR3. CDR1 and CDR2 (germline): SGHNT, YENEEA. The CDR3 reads CASSLGRESSGNTIYF. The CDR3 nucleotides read TGTGCCAGCAGCTTAGGACGGGAGAGCTCTGGAAACACCATATATTTT.

The CDR3, as DNA: TGTGCCACCAGACCGGGACAGGGGTCCTATGGCTACACCTTC. Translation: CATRPGQGSYGYTF. The chain couples TRBV24-1 to TRBJ1-2, with 10 bases lining up with TRBD1. Per the germline V gene, CDR1 is KGHDR and CDR2 is SFDVKD. V gave up 7 bases and J gave up 4 bases; unmatched junction bases: 5. This CDR3 has 14 residues.

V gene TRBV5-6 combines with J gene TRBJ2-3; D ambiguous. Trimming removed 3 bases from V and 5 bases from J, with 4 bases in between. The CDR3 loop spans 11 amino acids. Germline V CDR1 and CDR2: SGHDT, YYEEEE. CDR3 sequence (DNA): TGTGCCAGCAGCTCCCAAGATACGCAGTATTTT. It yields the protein CASSSQDTQYF.

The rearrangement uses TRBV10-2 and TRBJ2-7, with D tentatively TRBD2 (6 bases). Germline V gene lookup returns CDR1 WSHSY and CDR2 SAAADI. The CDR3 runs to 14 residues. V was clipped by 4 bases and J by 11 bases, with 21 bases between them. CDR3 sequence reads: CASSGTTRPSGEYF. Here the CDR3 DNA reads TGCGCCAGCAGTGGGACAACTAGACCTTCGGGGGAGTACTTC.